This T cell receptor beta chain was identified during a study of blood T cell repertoires in COVID-19. Study context: The United States, Italy and Spain supplied acute and convalescent COVID-19 samples. PBMCs, B-cell-depleted T cells, or T cells were the source of the cDNA or gDNA that made up the material.

Methods used by the authors: Amplification from reference gene primers served as the basis for estimated nucleated cell counts. Sequenced by immunoSEQ multiplex PCR; TCRdb stores in-frame clones only, minus some. Clone size and V and J calls were adopted from that table, with D and trimming inferred from the DNA. Among some 58,000 clones listed, approximately 92% were seen once. V lost 5 bases and J lost 0, with 5 bases in between. Germline CDR1 is SGHTA and CDR2 is FQGNSA. The CDR3 is 12 residues long. The rearrangement joins TRBV7-2 to TRBJ2-7; D remains unclear. This clonotype originated in a middle-aged man with active COVID-19. The specimen sequenced was peripheral blood. CDR3 nucleotides: TGTGCCAGCAGCCTGAGCTCCTACGAGCAGTACTTC. As protein: CASSLSSYEQYF.